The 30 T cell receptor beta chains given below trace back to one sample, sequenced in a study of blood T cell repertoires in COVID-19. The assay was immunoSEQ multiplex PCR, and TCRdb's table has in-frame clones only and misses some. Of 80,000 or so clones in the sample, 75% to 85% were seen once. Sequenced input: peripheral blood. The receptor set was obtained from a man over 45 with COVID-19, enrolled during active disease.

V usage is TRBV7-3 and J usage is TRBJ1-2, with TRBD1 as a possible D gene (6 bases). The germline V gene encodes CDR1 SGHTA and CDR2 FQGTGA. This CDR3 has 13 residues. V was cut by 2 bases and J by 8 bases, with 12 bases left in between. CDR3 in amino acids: CASSLQQGRGYTF. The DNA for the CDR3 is TGTGCCAGCAGCTTACAACAGGGCAGAGGCTACACCTTC.

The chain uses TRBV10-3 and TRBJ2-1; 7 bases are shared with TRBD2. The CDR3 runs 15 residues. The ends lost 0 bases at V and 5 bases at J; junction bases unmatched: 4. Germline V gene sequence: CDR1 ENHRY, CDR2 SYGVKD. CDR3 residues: CAISESGGSHNEQFF. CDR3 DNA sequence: TGTGCCATCAGTGAGTCGGGCGGGAGCCACAATGAGCAGTTCTTC.

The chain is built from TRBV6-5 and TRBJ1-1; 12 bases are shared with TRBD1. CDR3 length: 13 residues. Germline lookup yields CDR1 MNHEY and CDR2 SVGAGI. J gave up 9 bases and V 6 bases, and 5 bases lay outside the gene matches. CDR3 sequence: CASRLGTGGQAFF. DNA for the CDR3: TGTGCCAGCAGACTCGGGACAGGGGGCCAAGCTTTCTTT.

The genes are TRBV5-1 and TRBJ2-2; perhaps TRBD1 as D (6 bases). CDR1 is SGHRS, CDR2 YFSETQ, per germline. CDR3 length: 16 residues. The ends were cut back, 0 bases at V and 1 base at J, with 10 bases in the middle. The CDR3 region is CASSLDGTQNTGELFF. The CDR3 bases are TGCGCCAGCAGCTTGGATGGGACACAGAACACCGGGGAGCTGTTTTTT.

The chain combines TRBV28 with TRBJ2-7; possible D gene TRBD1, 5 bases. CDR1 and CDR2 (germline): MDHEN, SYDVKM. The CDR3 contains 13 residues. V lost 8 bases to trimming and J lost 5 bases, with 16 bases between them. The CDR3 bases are TGTGCCAGCGCCGGCGCAGGGTCCAACGAGCAGTACTTC. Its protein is CASAGAGSNEQYF.

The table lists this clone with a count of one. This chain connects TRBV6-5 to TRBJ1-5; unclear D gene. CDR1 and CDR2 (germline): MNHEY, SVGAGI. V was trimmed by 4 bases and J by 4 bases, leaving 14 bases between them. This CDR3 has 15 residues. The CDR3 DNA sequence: TGTGCCAGCAGTTCCAACGGTCATCTTAATCAGCCCCAGCATTTT. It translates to CASSSNGHLNQPQHF.

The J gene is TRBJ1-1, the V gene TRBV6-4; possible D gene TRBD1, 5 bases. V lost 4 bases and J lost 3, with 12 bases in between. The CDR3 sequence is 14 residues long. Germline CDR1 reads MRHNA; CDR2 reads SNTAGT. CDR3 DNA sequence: TGTGCCAGCAGTGCGGGGGGGGAGGACACTGAAGCTTTCTTT. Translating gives CASSAGGEDTEAFF.

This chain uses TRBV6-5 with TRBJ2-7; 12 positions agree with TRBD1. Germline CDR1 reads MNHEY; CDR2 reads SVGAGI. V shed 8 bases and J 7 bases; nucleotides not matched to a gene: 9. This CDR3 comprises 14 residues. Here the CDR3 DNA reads TGTGCCAGCTCGCGGGACAGGGGGCATTGGGAGCAGTACTTC. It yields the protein CASSRDRGHWEQYF.

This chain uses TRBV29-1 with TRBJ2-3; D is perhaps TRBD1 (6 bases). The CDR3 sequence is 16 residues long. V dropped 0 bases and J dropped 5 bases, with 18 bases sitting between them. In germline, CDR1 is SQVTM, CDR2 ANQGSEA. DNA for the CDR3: TGCAGCGTTGAAGATCGATTAGCAGGGGCGGGAGATACGCAGTATTTT. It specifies CSVEDRLAGAGDTQYF.

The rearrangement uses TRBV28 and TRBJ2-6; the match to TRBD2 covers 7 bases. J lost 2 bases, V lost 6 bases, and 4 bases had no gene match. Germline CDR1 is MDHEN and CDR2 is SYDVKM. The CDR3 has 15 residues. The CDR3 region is CASRGRGAGANVLTF. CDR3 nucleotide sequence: TGTGCCAGCAGGGGGAGGGGCGCTGGGGCCAACGTCCTGACTTTC.

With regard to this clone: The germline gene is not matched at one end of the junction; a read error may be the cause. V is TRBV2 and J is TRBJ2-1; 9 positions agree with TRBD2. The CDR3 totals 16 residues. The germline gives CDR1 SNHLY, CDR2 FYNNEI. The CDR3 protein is CASTPLAGVSYNEQFF. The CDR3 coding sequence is TGTGCCAGCACGCCCTTAGCGGGAGTGTCCTACAATGAACAGTTCTTC.

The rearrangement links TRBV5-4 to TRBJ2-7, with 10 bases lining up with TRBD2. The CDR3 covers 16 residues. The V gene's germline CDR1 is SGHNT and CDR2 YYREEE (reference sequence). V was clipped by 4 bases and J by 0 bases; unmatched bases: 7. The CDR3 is CASSTAGTSVSYEQYF. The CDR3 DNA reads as TGTGCCAGCAGCACCGCCGGGACTAGCGTCTCCTACGAGCAGTACTTC.

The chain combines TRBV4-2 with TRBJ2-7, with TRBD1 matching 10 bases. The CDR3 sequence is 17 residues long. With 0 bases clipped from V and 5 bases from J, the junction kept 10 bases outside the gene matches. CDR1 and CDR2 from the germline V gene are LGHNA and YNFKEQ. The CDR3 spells CASSQDQTGQGRHEQYF. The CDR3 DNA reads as TGTGCCAGCAGCCAAGATCAAACGGGACAGGGGAGGCACGAGCAGTACTTC.

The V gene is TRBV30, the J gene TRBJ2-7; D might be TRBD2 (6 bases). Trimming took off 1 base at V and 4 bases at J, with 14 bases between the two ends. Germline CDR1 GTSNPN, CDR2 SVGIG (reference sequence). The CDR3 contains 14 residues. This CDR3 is CAWSGWRGDYEQYF. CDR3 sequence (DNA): TGTGCCTGGAGTGGTTGGAGGGGAGATTACGAGCAGTACTTC.

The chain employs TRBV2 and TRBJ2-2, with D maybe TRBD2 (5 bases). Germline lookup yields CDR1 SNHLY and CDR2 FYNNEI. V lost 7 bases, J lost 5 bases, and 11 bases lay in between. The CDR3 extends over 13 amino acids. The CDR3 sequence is CASIQLGTGELFF. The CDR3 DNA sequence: TGTGCCAGCATTCAACTAGGGACCGGGGAGCTGTTTTTT.

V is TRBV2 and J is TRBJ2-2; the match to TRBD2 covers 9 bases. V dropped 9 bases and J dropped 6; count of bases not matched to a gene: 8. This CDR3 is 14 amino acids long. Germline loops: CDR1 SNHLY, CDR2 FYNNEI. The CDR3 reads CARGGLAGAGELFF. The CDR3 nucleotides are TGTGCCAGAGGGGGACTAGCCGGGGCCGGGGAGCTGTTTTTT. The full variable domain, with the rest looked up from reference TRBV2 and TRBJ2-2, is EPEVTQTPSHQVTQMGQEVILRCVPISNHLYFYWYRQILGQKVEFLVSFYNNEISEKSEIFDDQFSVERPDGSNFTLKIRSTKLEDSAMYFCARGGLAGAGELFFGEGSRLTVL.

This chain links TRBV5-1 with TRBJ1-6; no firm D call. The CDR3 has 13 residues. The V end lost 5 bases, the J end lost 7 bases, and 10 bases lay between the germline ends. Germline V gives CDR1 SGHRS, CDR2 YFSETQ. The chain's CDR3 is CASRYKQNSPLHF. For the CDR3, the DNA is TGCGCCAGCAGATATAAACAAAATTCACCCCTCCACTTT.

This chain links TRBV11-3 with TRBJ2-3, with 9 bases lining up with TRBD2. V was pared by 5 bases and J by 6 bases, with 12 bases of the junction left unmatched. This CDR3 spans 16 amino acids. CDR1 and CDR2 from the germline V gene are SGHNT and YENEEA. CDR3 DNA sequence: TGTGCCAGCAGCCCCAGTTTTAGCGGGAGCATCGATACGCAGTATTTT. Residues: CASSPSFSGSIDTQYF.

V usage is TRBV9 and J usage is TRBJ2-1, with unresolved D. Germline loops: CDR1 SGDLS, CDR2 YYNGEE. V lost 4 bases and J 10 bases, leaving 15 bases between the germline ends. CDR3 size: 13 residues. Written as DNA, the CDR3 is TGTGCCAGCAGCACCTACGGCTTCAGGGAGCAGTTCTTC. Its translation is CASSTYGFREQFF.

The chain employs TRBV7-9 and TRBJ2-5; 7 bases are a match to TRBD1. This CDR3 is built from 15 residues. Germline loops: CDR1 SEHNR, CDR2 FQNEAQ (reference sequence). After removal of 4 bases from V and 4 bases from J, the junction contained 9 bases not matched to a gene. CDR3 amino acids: CASSSYRGSGETQYF. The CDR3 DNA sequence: TGTGCCAGCAGCTCCTACAGGGGTTCGGGAGAGACCCAGTACTTC.

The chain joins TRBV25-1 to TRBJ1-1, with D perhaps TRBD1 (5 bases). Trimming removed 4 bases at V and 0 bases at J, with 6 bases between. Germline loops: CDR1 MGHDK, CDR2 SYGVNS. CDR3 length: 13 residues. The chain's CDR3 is CASSGTLNTEAFF. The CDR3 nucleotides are TGTGCCAGCAGTGGGACATTGAACACTGAAGCTTTCTTT. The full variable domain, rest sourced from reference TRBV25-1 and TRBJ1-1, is EADIYQTPRYLVIGTGKKITLECSQTMGHDKMYWYQQDPGMELHLIHYSYGVNSTEKGDLSSESTVSRIRTEHFPLTLESARPSHTSQYLCASSGTLNTEAFFGQGTRLTVV.

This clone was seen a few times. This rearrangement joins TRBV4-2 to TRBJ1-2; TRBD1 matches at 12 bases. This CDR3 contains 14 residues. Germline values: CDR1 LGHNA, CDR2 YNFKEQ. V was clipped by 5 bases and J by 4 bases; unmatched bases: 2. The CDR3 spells CASSGTGGTYGYTF. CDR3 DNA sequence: TGTGCCAGCAGCGGGACAGGGGGCACCTATGGCTACACCTTC.

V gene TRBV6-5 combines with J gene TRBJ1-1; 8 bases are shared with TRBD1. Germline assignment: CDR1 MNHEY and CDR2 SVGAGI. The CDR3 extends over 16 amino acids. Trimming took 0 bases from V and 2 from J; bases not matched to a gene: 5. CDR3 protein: CASSYSGGTGNTEAFF. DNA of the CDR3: TGTGCCAGCAGTTACTCGGGGGGGACAGGTAACACTGAAGCTTTCTTT.

The CDR3 here is CASSFRAEGEQYF. The CDR3 DNA reads TGCGCCAGCAGCTTCCGGGCCGAGGGCGAGCAGTACTTC. The chain is built from TRBV5-1 and TRBJ2-7; weak D call: TRBD2 (5 bases). Germline CDR1 SGHRS, CDR2 YFSETQ. The CDR3 loop spans 13 amino acids. Trimming cost V 2 bases and J 6 bases, with 12 bases left between them.

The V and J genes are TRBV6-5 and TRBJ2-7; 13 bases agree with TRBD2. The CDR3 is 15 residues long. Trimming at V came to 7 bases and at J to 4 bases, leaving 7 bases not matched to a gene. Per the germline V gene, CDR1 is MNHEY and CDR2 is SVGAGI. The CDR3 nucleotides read TGTGCCAGCACCTCACTAGCGGGAGGGCCTTACGAGCAGTACTTC. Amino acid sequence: CASTSLAGGPYEQYF.

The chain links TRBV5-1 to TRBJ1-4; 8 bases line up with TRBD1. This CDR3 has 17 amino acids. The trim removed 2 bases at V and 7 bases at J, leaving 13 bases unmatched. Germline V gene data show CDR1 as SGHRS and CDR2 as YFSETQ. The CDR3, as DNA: TGCGCCAGCAGCTTCCTGCCCCGGACAGGGTTGAGTGAAAAACTGTTTTTT. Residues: CASSFLPRTGLSEKLFF.

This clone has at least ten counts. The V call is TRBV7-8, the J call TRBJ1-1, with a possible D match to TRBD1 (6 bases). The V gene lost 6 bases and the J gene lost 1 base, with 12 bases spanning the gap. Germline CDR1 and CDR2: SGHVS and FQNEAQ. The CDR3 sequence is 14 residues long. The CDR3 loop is CASRGEQGNTEAFF. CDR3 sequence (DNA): TGTGCCAGCAGGGGGGAACAGGGGAACACTGAAGCTTTCTTT.

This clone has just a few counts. CDR3 loop: CASSPIAGGTDTQYF. The CDR3 DNA follows: TGTGCCAGCTCCCCGATAGCGGGAGGCACAGATACGCAGTATTTT. This chain links TRBV6-5 with TRBJ2-3, with 9 bases lining up with TRBD2. Looked up from germline, CDR1 is MNHEY and CDR2 is SVGAGI. The V and J ends lost 8 bases and 1 base, in that order; junction bases with no gene match: 7. The CDR3 consists of 15 residues.

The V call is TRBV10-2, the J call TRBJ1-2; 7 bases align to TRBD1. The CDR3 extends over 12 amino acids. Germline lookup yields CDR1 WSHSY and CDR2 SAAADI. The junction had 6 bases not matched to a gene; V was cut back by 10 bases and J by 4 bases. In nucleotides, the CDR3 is TGCGCCACCCAGGGACAGATCTATGGCTACACCTTC. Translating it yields CATQGQIYGYTF.

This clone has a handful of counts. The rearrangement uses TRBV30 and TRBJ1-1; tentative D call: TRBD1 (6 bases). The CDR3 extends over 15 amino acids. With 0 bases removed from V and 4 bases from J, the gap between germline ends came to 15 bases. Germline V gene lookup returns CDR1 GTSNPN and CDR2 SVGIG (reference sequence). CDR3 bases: TGTGCCTGGAGTGTACTTTCGGGGGGCCTCACTGAAGCTTTCTTT. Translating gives CAWSVLSGGLTEAFF.